This is a list of T cell receptor beta chains from one sample in a study of T cells in Graves' hyperthyroidism and ophthalmopathy. TCRdb used MiXCR to reprocess the multiplex PCR reads, holding one entry per CDR3 protein. The table has 600,000 to 800,000 distinct CDR3 sequences, just over 35% seen once. The sample was blood. The origin of the receptors is a woman between 35 and 50 years old with Graves' hyperthyroidism. CDR3s include the opening cysteine and the closing phenylalanine or tryptophan. Each record gives: clone size, J gene, V gene, D gene, CDR3 protein, CDR3 DNA. A D gene is named only where the DNA matches it firmly. Expanded clones are given a class, and other clones once, few, many or no size at all.

>NA|TRBJ2-5|TRBV25-1|TRBD2
CASSQNGRDLQETQYF
TGTGCCAGCAGTCAAAACGGGAGGGACCTCCAAGAGACCCAGTACTTC
>few|TRBJ2-7|TRBV6-5|NA
CASRAGEGDEQYF
TGTGCCAGCAGGGCCGGGGAGGGGGACGAGCAGTACTTC
>many|TRBJ2-5|TRBV12-3/TRBV12-4|NA
CASRLGQIGEETQYF
TGTGCCAGCAGATTAGGACAGATCGGGGAAGAGACCCAGTACTTC
>NA|TRBJ2-2|TRBV7-6|NA
CASSFVGSPNTGELFF
TGTGCCAGCAGCTTTGTAGGTAGTCCGAACACCGGGGAGCTGTTTTTT
>many|TRBJ2-7|TRBV7-9|TRBD1
CASTKDTGAHEQYF
TGTGCCAGCACCAAAGACACAGGGGCACACGAGCAGTACTTC
>many|TRBJ2-7|TRBV7-8|TRBD2
CASSSGLGLLLEQYF
TGTGCCAGCAGCTCGGGACTAGGCCTCTTGTTGGAGCAGTACTTC
>once|TRBJ2-5|TRBV20-1|TRBD1
CSAREGRANRGETQYF
TGCAGTGCTAGAGAGGGCAGGGCCAACAGGGGGGAGACCCAGTACTTC
>NA|TRBJ1-5|TRBV7-3|NA
CASSPRQVGQPQHF
TGTGCCAGCAGCCCCCGACAGGTAGGACAGCCCCAGCATTTT
>many|TRBJ2-7|TRBV5-1|NA
CASSLVVSYEQYF
TGCGCCAGCAGCTTGGTGGTCTCCTACGAGCAGTACTTC
>NA|TRBJ2-6|TRBV14|NA
CASSQEYWTSSGANVLTF
TGTGCCAGCAGCCAAGAATACTGGACGAGCTCTGGGGCCAACGTCCTGACTTTC
>NA|TRBJ1-6|TRBV10-3|TRBD1
CAISWTGVNSPLHF
TGTGCCATCAGTTGGACAGGGGTTAATTCACCCCTCCACTTT
>NA|TRBJ2-7|TRBV29-1|TRBD1
CSVEKDRVGQYF
TGCAGCGTTGAAAAGGACAGGGTGGGGCAGTACTTC
>NA|TRBJ2-5|TRBV5-6|NA
CASSLLTEKETQYF
TGTGCCAGCAGCTTGTTGACAGAGAAAGAGACCCAGTACTTC
>many|TRBJ2-5|TRBV29-1|TRBD1
CSLRTGGEETQYF
TGCAGCCTTCGGACAGGGGGCGAAGAGACCCAGTACTTC
>NA|TRBJ1-2|TRBV6-2/TRBV6-3|TRBD1
CARRDSTNYGYTF
TGTGCTAGGCGGGACAGTACTAACTATGGCTACACCTTC
>NA|TRBJ2-2|TRBV7-2|TRBD1
CASSQTGMAGELFF
TGTGCCAGCAGCCAGACAGGGATGGCCGGGGAGCTGTTTTTT
>NA|TRBJ2-1|TRBV10-3|NA
CAISETSFNEQFF
TGTGCCATCAGTGAGACTAGCTTCAATGAGCAGTTCTTC
>many|TRBJ1-6|TRBV10-3|NA
CAIRESSYNSPLHF
TGTGCCATCAGGGAGAGCTCCTATAATTCACCCCTCCACTTT
>few|TRBJ2-2|TRBV7-2|NA
CASSVASSPTGELFF
TGTGCCAGCAGCGTGGCTTCAAGCCCCACCGGGGAGCTGTTTTTT
>NA|TRBJ1-1|TRBV4-3|NA
CASSQDSKKQFNTEAFF
TGCGCCAGCAGCCAAGATTCAAAAAAACAGTTCAACACTGAAGCTTTCTTT
>many|TRBJ1-1|TRBV7-6|NA
CASSLAQGYTEAFF
TGTGCCAGCAGCTTAGCGCAGGGGTACACTGAAGCTTTCTTT
>NA|TRBJ2-2|TRBV12-3/TRBV12-4|TRBD1
CASSFRDRDGEPFF
TGTGCCAGCAGTTTCCGGGACAGGGACGGGGAGCCGTTTTTT
>many|TRBJ1-1|TRBV12-3/TRBV12-4|TRBD1
CATEGTGRMNTEAFF
TGTGCGACGGAAGGGACAGGCCGGATGAACACTGAAGCTTTCTTT
>many|TRBJ1-5|TRBV2|NA
CASRAGSGVYQPQHF
TGTGCCAGCAGAGCAGGGTCCGGGGTGTATCAGCCCCAGCATTTT
>many|TRBJ2-2|TRBV7-2|NA
CASSLVRGNTGELFF
TGTGCCAGCAGCTTGGTTCGGGGGAACACCGGGGAGCTGTTTTTT
>NA|TRBJ1-5|TRBV12-3/TRBV12-4|NA
CASSTDVRGQGQPQHF
TGTGCCAGCAGTACAGATGTACGGGGGCAGGGTCAGCCCCAGCATTTT
>NA|TRBJ1-4|TRBV12-3/TRBV12-4|NA
CASSFLNSNEKLFF
TGTGCCAGCAGTTTCCTAAATTCTAATGAAAAACTGTTTTTT
>NA|TRBJ1-1|TRBV20-1|TRBD1
CSTGGPEAFF
TGCAGTACAGGGGGCCCTGAAGCTTTCTTT
>few|TRBJ1-1|TRBV7-2|NA
CASSLGTTLKSFF
TGTGCCAGCAGCTTAGGTACAACTCTGAAATCTTTCTTT
>NA|TRBJ2-7|TRBV11-2|TRBD1
CASSAWTGTSYEQYF
TGTGCCAGCAGCGCTTGGACAGGGACGTCCTACGAGCAGTACTTC
>NA|TRBJ2-3|TRBV19|TRBD1
CASSKGTGGYTDTQYF
TGTGCCAGTAGTAAGGGGACAGGGGGGTACACAGATACGCAGTATTTT
>few|TRBJ1-4|TRBV11-2|NA
CASSFTGGEKLFF
TGTGCCAGCAGCTTCACAGGTGGAGAAAAACTGTTTTTT
>NA|TRBJ2-6|TRBV10-3|NA
CAIAGAGAGANVLTF
TGTGCCATCGCGGGGGCAGGGGCTGGGGCCAACGTCCTGACTTTC
>few|TRBJ2-2|TRBV4-1|NA
CASSPRRLDGELFF
TGCGCCAGCAGCCCCCGGAGACTAGACGGGGAGCTGTTTTTT
>many|TRBJ1-5|TRBV12-3/TRBV12-4|NA
CASNFRGGVRHQPQHF
TGTGCCAGCAACTTCCGCGGGGGGGTTCGCCATCAGCCCCAGCATTTT
>NA|TRBJ2-2|TRBV7-3|NA
CASSDFANTGELFF
TGTGCCAGCAGTGACTTTGCGAACACCGGGGAGCTGTTTTTT
>NA|TRBJ2-7|TRBV7-9|TRBD2
CASSNIRTSGFYEQYF
TGTGCCAGCAGCAACATTCGGACTAGCGGTTTCTACGAGCAGTACTTC
>many|TRBJ2-5|TRBV19|NA
CASSIAQGSGETQYF
TGTGCCAGTAGTATAGCCCAGGGGAGTGGGGAGACCCAGTACTTC
>NA|TRBJ2-2|TRBV19|TRBD2
CASSILGLAGELFF
TGTGCCAGTAGTATCCTTGGACTAGCCGGGGAGCTGTTTTTT
>NA|TRBJ2-2|TRBV29-1|NA
CSVRLYTGELFF
TGCAGCGTTCGGCTTTACACCGGGGAGCTGTTTTTT
>NA|TRBJ1-1|TRBV7-9|NA
CATAINREETFF
TGTGCCACCGCCATAAACAGGGAGGAAACTTTCTTT
>few|TRBJ1-1|TRBV4-1|NA
CASSQVRDRATNTEAFF
TGCGCCAGCAGCCAAGTGAGGGATCGGGCAACGAACACTGAAGCTTTCTTT
>NA|TRBJ2-2|TRBV4-3|NA
CASSQSRQTGELFF
TGCGCCAGCAGCCAATCGAGACAGACCGGGGAGCTGTTTTTT
>NA|TRBJ1-6|TRBV7-2|TRBD1
CAKPGQGYSPLHF
TGTGCTAAGCCGGGACAGGGTTATTCACCCCTCCACTTT
>NA|TRBJ2-7|TRBV7-2|TRBD1
CASSPSQGDYEQYF
TGTGCCAGCAGCCCGTCCCAGGGGGACTACGAGCAGTACTTC
>NA|TRBJ2-7|TRBV25-1|TRBD1
CASSQGGLAEQYF
TGTGCCAGCAGCCAAGGGGGCCTCGCCGAGCAGTACTTC
>NA|TRBJ1-5|TRBV20-1|NA
CSAANRDRLNQPQHF
TGCAGTGCTGCAAACCGGGACCGACTCAATCAGCCCCAGCATTTT
>NA|TRBJ2-2|TRBV3-1|TRBD1
CASSRTGGNTGELFF
TGTGCCAGCAGTCGTACAGGGGGCAACACCGGGGAGCTGTTTTTT
>NA|TRBJ1-1|TRBV7-9|NA
CASSGPGRAFF
TGTGCCAGCAGCGGGCCAGGGCGGGCTTTCTTT
>NA|TRBJ1-1|TRBV29-1|TRBD1
CSPGTATNTEAFF
TGCAGCCCGGGGACAGCCACGAACACTGAAGCTTTCTTT
>NA|TRBJ1-2|TRBV12-3/TRBV12-4|TRBD1
CASRQTGLNYGYTF
TGTGCCAGCAGGCAGACAGGGCTTAACTATGGCTACACCTTC
>many|TRBJ1-1|TRBV7-7|NA
CASSPRQNEAFF
TGTGCTAGCAGCCCCCGACAGAATGAAGCTTTCTTT
>NA|TRBJ2-5|TRBV10-3|NA
CAITNTGETQYF
TGTGCCATCACTAACACAGGGGAGACCCAGTACTTC
>NA|TRBJ1-1|TRBV4-1|NA
CASSQDNRNTEAFF
TGCGCCAGCAGCCAAGATAACAGAAACACTGAAGCTTTCTTT
>NA|TRBJ1-5|TRBV10-2|TRBD1
CASRDDRGTDQPQHF
TGCGCCAGCAGGGACGACAGGGGGACGGATCAGCCCCAGCATTTT
>few|TRBJ1-6|TRBV5-8|NA
CASSLLELGGALHF
TGTGCCAGCAGCTTGTTGGAATTGGGGGGCGCCCTCCACTTT
>many|TRBJ2-7|TRBV20-1|TRBD2
CSAAGTSSYEQYF
TGCAGTGCCGCCGGGACTAGCTCCTACGAGCAGTACTTC
>many|TRBJ1-1|TRBV19|NA
CATLERREAFF
TGTGCCACCCTGGAGAGGCGTGAAGCTTTCTTT
>many|TRBJ1-2|TRBV7-6|TRBD1
CASSPGGQGFMGYTF
TGTGCCAGCAGCCCAGGGGGACAGGGTTTCATGGGCTACACCTTC